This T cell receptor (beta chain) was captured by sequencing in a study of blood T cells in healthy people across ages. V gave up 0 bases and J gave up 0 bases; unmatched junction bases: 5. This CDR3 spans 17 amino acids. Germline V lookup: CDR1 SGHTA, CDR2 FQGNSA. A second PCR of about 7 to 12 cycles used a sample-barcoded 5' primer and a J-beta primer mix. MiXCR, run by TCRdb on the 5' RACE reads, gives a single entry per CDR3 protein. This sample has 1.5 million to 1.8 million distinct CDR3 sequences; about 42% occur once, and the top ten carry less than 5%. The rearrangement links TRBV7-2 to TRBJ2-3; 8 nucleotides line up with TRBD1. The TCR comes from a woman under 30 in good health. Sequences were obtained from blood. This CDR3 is CASSLAFYRGSTDTQYF. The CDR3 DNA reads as TGTGCCAGCAGCTTAGCGTTCTACAGGGGGAGCACAGATACGCAGTATTTT.